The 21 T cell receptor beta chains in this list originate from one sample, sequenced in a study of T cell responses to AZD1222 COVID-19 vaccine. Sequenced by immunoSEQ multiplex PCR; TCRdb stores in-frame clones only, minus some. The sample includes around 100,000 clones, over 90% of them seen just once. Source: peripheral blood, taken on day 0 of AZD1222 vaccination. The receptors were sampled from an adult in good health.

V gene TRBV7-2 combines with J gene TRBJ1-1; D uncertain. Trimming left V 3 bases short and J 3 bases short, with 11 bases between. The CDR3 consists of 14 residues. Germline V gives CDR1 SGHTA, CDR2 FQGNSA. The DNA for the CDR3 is TGTGCCAGCAGCTTTCAGGTATTTGACACTGAAGCTTTCTTT. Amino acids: CASSFQVFDTEAFF.

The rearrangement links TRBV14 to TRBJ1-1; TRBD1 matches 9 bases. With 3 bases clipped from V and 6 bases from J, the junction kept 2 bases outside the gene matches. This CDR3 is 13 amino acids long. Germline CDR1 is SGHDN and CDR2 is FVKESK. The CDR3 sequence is CASSHTGGPEAFF. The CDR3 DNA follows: TGTGCCAGCAGCCACACAGGGGGCCCTGAAGCTTTCTTT.

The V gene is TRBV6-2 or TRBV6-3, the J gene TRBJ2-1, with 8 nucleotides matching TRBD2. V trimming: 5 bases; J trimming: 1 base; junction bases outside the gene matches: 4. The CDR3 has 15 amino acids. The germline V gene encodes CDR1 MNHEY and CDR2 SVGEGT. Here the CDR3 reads CASSQREGSYNEQFF. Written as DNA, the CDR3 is TGTGCCAGCAGTCAACGGGAGGGGTCCTACAATGAGCAGTTCTTC.

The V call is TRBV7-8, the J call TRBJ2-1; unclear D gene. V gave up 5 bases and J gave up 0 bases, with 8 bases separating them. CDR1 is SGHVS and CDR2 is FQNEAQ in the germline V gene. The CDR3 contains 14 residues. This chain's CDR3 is CASSLSLSYNEQFF. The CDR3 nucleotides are TGTGCCAGCAGCCTATCTCTCTCCTACAATGAGCAGTTCTTC.

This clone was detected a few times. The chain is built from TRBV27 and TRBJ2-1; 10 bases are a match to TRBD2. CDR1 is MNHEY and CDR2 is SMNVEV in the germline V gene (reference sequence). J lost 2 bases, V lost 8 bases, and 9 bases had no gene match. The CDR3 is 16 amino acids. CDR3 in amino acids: CASAPSGSLTYNEQFF. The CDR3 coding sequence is TGTGCCAGCGCCCCTAGCGGGAGCTTAACCTACAATGAGCAGTTCTTC.

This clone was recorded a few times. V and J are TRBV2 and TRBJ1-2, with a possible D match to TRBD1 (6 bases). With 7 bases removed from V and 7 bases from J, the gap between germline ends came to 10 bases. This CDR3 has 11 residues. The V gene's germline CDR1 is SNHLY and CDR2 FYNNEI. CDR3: CASKGVGGYTF. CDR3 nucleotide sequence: TGTGCCAGCAAGGGGGTTGGTGGCTACACCTTC.

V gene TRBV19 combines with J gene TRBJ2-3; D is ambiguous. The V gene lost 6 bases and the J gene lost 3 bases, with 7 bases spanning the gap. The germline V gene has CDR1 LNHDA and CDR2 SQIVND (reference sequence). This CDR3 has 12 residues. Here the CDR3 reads CASSHLTDTQYF. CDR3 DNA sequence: TGTGCCAGTAGCCACCTAACAGATACGCAGTATTTT.

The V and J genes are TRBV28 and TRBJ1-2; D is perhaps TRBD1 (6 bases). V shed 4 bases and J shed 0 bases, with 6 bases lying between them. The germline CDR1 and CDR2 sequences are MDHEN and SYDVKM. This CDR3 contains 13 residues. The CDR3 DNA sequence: TGTGCCAGCAGTTGGACAGCTAACTATGGCTACACCTTC. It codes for CASSWTANYGYTF.

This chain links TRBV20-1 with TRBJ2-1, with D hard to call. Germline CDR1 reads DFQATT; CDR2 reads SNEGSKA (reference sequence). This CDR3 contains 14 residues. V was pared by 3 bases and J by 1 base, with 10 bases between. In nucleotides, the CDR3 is TGCAGTGCTAGTCCTATTACATCCTACAATGAGCAGTTCTTC. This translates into CSASPITSYNEQFF.

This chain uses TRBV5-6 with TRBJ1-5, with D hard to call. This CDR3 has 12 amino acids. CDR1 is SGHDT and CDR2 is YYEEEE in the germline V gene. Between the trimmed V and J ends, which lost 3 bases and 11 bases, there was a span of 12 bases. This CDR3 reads CASSSLGTTQHF. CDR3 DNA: TGTGCCAGCAGCTCTCTGGGAACGACCCAGCATTTT.

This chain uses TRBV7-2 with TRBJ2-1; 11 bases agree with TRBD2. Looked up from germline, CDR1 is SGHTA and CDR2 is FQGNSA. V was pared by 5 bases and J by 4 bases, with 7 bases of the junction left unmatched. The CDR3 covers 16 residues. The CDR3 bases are TGTGCCAGCAGCCCCACTAGCGGGAGTTTTTACAATGAGCAGTTCTTC. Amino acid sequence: CASSPTSGSFYNEQFF.

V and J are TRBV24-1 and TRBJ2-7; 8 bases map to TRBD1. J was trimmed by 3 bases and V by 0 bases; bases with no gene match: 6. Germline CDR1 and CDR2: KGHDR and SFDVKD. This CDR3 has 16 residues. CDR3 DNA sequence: TGTGCCACCAGTGATTTGTCCCAGGGGGCAATCTACGAGCAGTACTTC. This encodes CATSDLSQGAIYEQYF.

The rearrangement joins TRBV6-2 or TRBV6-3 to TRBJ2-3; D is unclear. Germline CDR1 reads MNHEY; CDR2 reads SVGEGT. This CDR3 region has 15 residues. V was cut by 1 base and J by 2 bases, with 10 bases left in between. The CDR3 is CASSYYRADTDTQYF. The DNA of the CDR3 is TGTGCCAGCAGTTACTATCGGGCAGACACAGATACGCAGTATTTT.

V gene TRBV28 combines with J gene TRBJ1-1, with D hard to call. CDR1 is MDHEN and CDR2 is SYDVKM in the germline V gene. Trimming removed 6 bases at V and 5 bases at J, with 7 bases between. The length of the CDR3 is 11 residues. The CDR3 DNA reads TGTGCCAGCAGGCGAAATACTGAAGCTTTCTTT. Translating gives CASRRNTEAFF.

CDR3 DNA: TGTGCCAGTAATCCGGGACTAGTCATTGATGAGCAGTTCTTC. Its protein product is CASNPGLVIDEQFF. J is TRBJ2-1 and V is TRBV19; 8 bases fit TRBD2. V was clipped by 7 bases and J by 8 bases; unmatched bases: 10. The CDR3 runs to 14 residues. From germline, CDR1 is LNHDA and CDR2 SQIVND (reference sequence).

CDR3 in DNA: TGCGCCAGCAGCCAAGGTCTTAGCGGGACAGGGGGAAGTGGGGACTATGGCTACACCTTC. It translates to CASSQGLSGTGGSGDYGYTF. The gene calls are TRBV4-1 and TRBJ1-2; 11 bases are a match to TRBD1. The CDR3 totals 20 residues. Losses at the gene ends were 1 base for V and 3 bases for J; bases not matched to a gene: 16. The germline gives CDR1 MGHRA, CDR2 YSYEKL.

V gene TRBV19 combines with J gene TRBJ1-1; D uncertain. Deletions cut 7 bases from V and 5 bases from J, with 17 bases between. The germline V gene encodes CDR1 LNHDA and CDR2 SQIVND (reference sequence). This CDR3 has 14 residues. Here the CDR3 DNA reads TGTGCCAGTACCCCAGTACGTAGAGGGACTGAAGCTTTCTTT. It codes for CASTPVRRGTEAFF. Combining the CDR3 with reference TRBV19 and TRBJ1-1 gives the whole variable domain DGGITQSPKYLFRKEGQNVTLSCEQNLNHDAMYWYRQDPGQGLRLIYYSQIVNDFQKGDIAEGYSVSREKKESFPLTVTSAQKNPTAFYLCASTPVRRGTEAFFGQGTRLTVV.

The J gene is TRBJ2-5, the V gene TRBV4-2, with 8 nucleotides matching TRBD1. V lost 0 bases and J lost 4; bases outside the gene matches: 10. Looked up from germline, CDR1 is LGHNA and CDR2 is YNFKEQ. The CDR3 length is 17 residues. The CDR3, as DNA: TGTGCCAGCAGCCAAGATCCGCAGGGGGCGAGGGGAGAGACCCAGTACTTC. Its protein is CASSQDPQGARGETQYF.

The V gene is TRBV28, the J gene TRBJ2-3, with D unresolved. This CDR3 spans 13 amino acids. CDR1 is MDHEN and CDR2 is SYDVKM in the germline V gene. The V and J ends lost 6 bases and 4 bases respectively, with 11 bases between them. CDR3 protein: CASSTRDSDTQYF. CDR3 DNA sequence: TGTGCCAGCAGCACCCGAGACTCAGATACGCAGTATTTT. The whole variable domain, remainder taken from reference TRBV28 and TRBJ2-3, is DVKVTQSSRYLVKRTGEKVFLECVQDMDHENMFWYRQDPGLGLRLIYFSYDVKMKEKGDIPEGYSVSREKKERFSLILESASTNQTSMYLCASSTRDSDTQYFGPGTRLTVL.

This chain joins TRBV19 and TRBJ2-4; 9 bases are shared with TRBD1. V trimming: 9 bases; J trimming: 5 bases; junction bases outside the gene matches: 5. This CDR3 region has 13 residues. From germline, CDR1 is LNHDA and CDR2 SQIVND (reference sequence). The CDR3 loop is CARTGQGQNIQYF. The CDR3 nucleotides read TGTGCCAGAACCGGACAGGGGCAAAACATTCAGTACTTC. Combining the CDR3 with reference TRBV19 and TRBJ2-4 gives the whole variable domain DGGITQSPKYLFRKEGQNVTLSCEQNLNHDAMYWYRQDPGQGLRLIYYSQIVNDFQKGDIAEGYSVSREKKESFPLTVTSAQKNPTAFYLCARTGQGQNIQYFGAGTRLSVL.

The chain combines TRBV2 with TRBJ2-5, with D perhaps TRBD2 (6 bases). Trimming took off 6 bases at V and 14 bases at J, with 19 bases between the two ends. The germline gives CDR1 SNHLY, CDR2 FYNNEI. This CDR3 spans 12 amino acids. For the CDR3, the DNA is TGTGCCAGCAGCTCCGCGGGGTTAGCGGCTTACTTC. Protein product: CASSSAGLAAYF. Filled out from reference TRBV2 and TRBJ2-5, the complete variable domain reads EPEVTQTPSHQVTQMGQEVILRCVPISNHLYFYWYRQILGQKVEFLVSFYNNEISEKSEIFDDQFSVERPDGSNFTLKIRSTKLEDSAMYFCASSSAGLAAYFGPGTRLLVL.